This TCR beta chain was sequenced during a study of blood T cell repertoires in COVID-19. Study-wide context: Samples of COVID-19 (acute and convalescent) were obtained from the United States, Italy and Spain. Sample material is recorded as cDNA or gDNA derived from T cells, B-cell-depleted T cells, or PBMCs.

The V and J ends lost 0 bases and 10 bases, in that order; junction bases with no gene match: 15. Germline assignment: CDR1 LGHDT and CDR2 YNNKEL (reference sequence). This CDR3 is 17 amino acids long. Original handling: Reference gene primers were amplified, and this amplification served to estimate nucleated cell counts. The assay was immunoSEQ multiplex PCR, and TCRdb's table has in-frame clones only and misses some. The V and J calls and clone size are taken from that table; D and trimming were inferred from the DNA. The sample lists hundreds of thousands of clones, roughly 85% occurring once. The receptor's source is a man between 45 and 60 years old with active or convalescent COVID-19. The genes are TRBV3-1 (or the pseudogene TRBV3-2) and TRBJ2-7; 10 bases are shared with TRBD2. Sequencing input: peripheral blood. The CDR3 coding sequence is TGTGCCAGCAGCCAAGATCCACAGGCTAGCGGGAGTTCCTCCCAGTACTTC. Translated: CASSQDPQASGSSSQYF.